Detailed here is one T cell receptor (beta chain). This sample was taken from a study of blood T cells in healthy people across ages. CDR1 is SNHLY and CDR2 is FYNNEI in the germline V gene. V was clipped by 4 bases and J by 3 bases, with 19 bases between them. This CDR3 is built from 16 residues. Using a J-beta primer mix together with a sample-barcoded 5' primer, a second PCR was run for about 7 to 12 cycles. TCRdb fed the 5' RACE reads into MiXCR, producing one record per CDR3 protein. The top ten hold 20% to 25% of the sample, which has fewer than 2,000,000 distinct CDR3 sequences, 35% to 50% seen once.

The sequenced material came from blood. J is TRBJ2-7 and V is TRBV2; a possible D gene is TRBD1 (5 bases). This TCR was sampled from a human donor in good health. DNA of the CDR3: TGTGCCAGCAGTGGAGCGCCCGCAGGGATAAACTACGAGCAGTACTTC. It is translated as CASSGAPAGINYEQYF.